Each of the 13 T cell receptor beta chains below was sequenced from the same sample in a study of cytomegalovirus exposure and HLA in healthy donors. PCR amplification relied on 60 Vbeta primers (plus 13 Jbeta primers). Produced via immunoSEQ multiplex PCR; TCRdb's table is partial and in-frame only. The sample records under 150,000 clones, 60% to 80% being singletons. The specimen sequenced was PBMCs. The receptors come from a man younger than 30 in good health and CMV-seronegative.

The V call is TRBV6-6, the J call TRBJ2-1, with 7 bases lining up with TRBD2. Germline values: CDR1 MNHNY, CDR2 SVGAGI (reference sequence). The CDR3 sequence is 12 residues long. V was pared by 10 bases and J by 3 bases, with 3 bases of the junction left unmatched. CDR3 coding DNA: TGTGCCACCCGGGACTACTACAATGAGCAGTTCTTC. It translates to CATRDYYNEQFF.

Comment on this clone: Other DNA sequences within the sample encode an identical CDR3. V gene TRBV4-1 combines with J gene TRBJ1-1, with 11 bases matching TRBD1. This CDR3 is built from 15 residues. With 2 bases clipped from V and 4 bases from J, the junction kept 3 bases outside the gene matches. Per the germline V gene, CDR1 is MGHRA and CDR2 is YSYEKL. Written as DNA, the CDR3 is TGCGCCAGCAGCCAACTAGGGACAGGGGGCACTGAAGCTTTCTTT. It yields the protein CASSQLGTGGTEAFF.

This chain connects TRBV5-8 to TRBJ2-3; 12 bases match TRBD2. Germline V gives CDR1 SGHTS, CDR2 YDEGEE. Germline trimming cut 0 bases from V and 2 bases from J; bases unmatched to any gene: 4. The CDR3 totals 17 residues. The CDR3 nucleotides are TGTGCCAGCAGCTTGGAGCGGACTAGCGGGGTCACAGATACGCAGTATTTT. Protein product: CASSLERTSGVTDTQYF.

The J gene is TRBJ2-7, the V gene TRBV5-5, with 10 bases lining up with TRBD1. Looked up from germline, CDR1 is SGHKS and CDR2 is YYEKEE (reference sequence). V lost 2 bases to trimming and J lost 4 bases; unmatched junction nucleotides: 3. The CDR3 is made up of 14 amino acids. CDR3 sequence (DNA): TGTGCCAGCAGCTTAAGGACAGGGGGTTACGAGCAGTACTTC. Its protein is CASSLRTGGYEQYF.

V gene TRBV4-1 combines with J gene TRBJ2-5, with 8 bases lining up with TRBD2. Per the germline V gene, CDR1 is MGHRA and CDR2 is YSYEKL. The junction had 6 bases not matched to a gene; V was cut back by 3 bases and J by 6 bases. The CDR3 sequence is 14 residues long. The CDR3 loop reads CASSHPGLAKTQYF. In DNA, the CDR3 is TGCGCCAGCAGCCACCCCGGACTAGCCAAGACCCAGTACTTC.

V usage is TRBV7-9 and J usage is TRBJ2-1; 10 bases line up with TRBD2. The CDR3 length is 15 residues. Losses at the gene ends were 1 base for V and 12 bases for J; bases not matched to a gene: 9. Per the germline V gene, CDR1 is SEHNR and CDR2 is FQNEAQ (reference sequence). This chain's CDR3 is CASSLDPSGGLMQFF. The CDR3 DNA reads as TGTGCCAGCAGCTTAGATCCTAGCGGGGGTCTGATGCAGTTCTTC.

The chain carries TRBV7-9 and TRBJ2-5; maybe TRBD1 (6 bases). The J call may be wrong; the DNA end is better matched by TRBJ2-7. This CDR3 contains 15 residues. The germline V gene encodes CDR1 SEHNR and CDR2 FQNEAQ (reference sequence). The CDR3 DNA reads as TGTGCCAGCAGCCGGACGGCTTCACAGGGCTACGAGCAGTACTTC. Residues: CASSRTASQGYEQYF.

This clone was observed a single time. The chain couples TRBV7-3 to TRBJ2-3, with 8 positions matching TRBD2. J gave up 2 bases and V 1 base, and 2 bases lay outside the gene matches. The CDR3 totals 15 residues. Germline loops: CDR1 SGHTA, CDR2 FQGTGA. The CDR3 sequence: CASSLIAGFTDTQYF. As DNA, the CDR3 is TGTGCCAGCAGCTTAATAGCGGGGTTCACAGATACGCAGTATTTT.

This clone occurred a few times. The chain couples TRBV11-2 to TRBJ2-7, with 7 bases lining up with TRBD1. V shed 1 base and J 3 bases; nucleotides not matched to a gene: 6. The V gene's germline CDR1 is SGHAT and CDR2 FQNNGV. The CDR3 has 15 residues. The CDR3 sequence: CASSLAPTGYYEQYF. The CDR3 DNA reads TGTGCCAGCAGCTTAGCTCCGACAGGGTACTACGAGCAGTACTTC.

The genes are TRBV5-5 and TRBJ2-7; D possibly corresponds to TRBD1 (7 bases). Germline CDR1 and CDR2: SGHKS and YYEKEE (reference sequence). This CDR3 has 15 residues. V lost 4 bases, J lost 0 bases, and 14 bases lay in between. The CDR3: CASSRTGLLSYEQYF. CDR3 sequence (DNA): TGTGCCAGCAGCCGGACAGGACTACTCTCCTACGAGCAGTACTTC.

The V and J genes are TRBV9 and TRBJ1-4; D is ambiguous. The CDR3 has 14 amino acids. Germline CDR1 is SGDLS and CDR2 is YYNGEE. Trimming cost V 0 bases and J 4 bases, with 7 bases left between them. The CDR3: CASSVGRSNEKLFF. Written as DNA, the CDR3 is TGTGCCAGCAGCGTAGGGAGAAGTAATGAAAAACTGTTTTTT.

V usage is TRBV5-1 and J usage is TRBJ2-1; D might be TRBD1 (5 bases). V was trimmed by 3 bases and J by 4 bases, leaving 11 bases between them. The CDR3 has 14 residues. CDR1 is SGHRS and CDR2 is YFSETQ in the germline V gene. Here the CDR3 reads CASSSRQPYNEQFF. The CDR3 nucleotides are TGCGCCAGCAGCTCCCGACAGCCTTACAATGAGCAGTTCTTC.

The V gene is TRBV21-1, the J gene TRBJ2-2; the table assigns TRBD2, which was not confirmed against the DNA. TRBV21-1 is a known pseudogene. The CDR3 sequence is 15 residues long. DNA for the CDR3: TGTGCCAGCAGACCTAAGGGGACTCCAACCGGGGAGCTGTTTTTT. Amino acid sequence: CASRPKGTPTGELFF.